Each of the 25 T cell receptor beta chains below was sequenced from the same sample in a study of shared clonotypes between healthy human individuals. Sequencing was performed with immunoSEQ multiplex PCR; in TCRdb, only in-frame clones are kept and a portion is missing. The sample lists 760,000 or so clones, just over 95% occurring once. The naive CD8 subset, CD45RO-negative cells positively selected for CCR7, excluded terminally differentiated effector memory CD45RA+ cells. Sequencing input: naive CD8+ T cells sorted from blood. The receptor source for this set is a young man in good health.

This clone was picked up one time. The rearrangement links TRBV27 to TRBJ2-7; D ambiguous. Germline V gene data show CDR1 as MNHEY and CDR2 as SMNVEV (reference sequence). Trimming pared 3 bases from V and 1 base from J, leaving 10 bases between. The CDR3 consists of 14 residues. The CDR3 DNA sequence: TGTGCCAGCAGTTTCGGGCCCCAATCCTACGAGCAGTACTTC. It codes for CASSFGPQSYEQYF.

CDR3 DNA sequence: TGTGCCAGTAGTATAGTGCCGGATTTGAGCGAGCAGTACTTC. It specifies CASSIVPDLSEQYF. The rearrangement joins TRBV19 to TRBJ2-7; D not certain. V lost 1 base and J lost 6, with 13 bases in between. The CDR3 is 14 amino acids. CDR1 is LNHDA and CDR2 is SQIVND in the germline V gene (reference sequence).

The genes are TRBV7-9 and TRBJ2-1; the match to TRBD1 covers 7 bases. The CDR3 extends over 13 amino acids. V was clipped by 6 bases and J by 8 bases; unmatched bases: 7. In germline, CDR1 is SEHNR, CDR2 FQNEAQ (reference sequence). This CDR3 is CASRDRDHDEQFF. For the CDR3, the DNA is TGTGCCAGCAGAGACAGGGATCACGATGAGCAGTTCTTC. The complete variable domain, with remaining parts taken from reference TRBV7-9 and TRBJ2-1, reads DTGVSQNPRHKITKRGQNVTFRCDPISEHNRLYWYRQTLGQGPEFLTYFQNEAQLEKSRLLSDRFSAERPKGSFSTLEIQRTEQGDSAMYLCASRDRDHDEQFFGPGTRLTVL.

J is TRBJ1-2 and V is TRBV9; D unresolved. Trimming stripped 6 bases from V and 7 bases from J, with 22 bases between. Germline loops: CDR1 SGDLS, CDR2 YYNGEE. The CDR3 has 15 amino acids. CDR3: CASKGPSPAESGYTF. Written as DNA, the CDR3 is TGTGCCAGCAAGGGCCCTTCCCCGGCCGAATCTGGCTACACCTTC.

The chain has TRBV7-2 and TRBJ2-1; TRBD2 matches at 11 bases. The CDR3 totals 16 residues. V dropped 4 bases and J dropped 5; count of bases not matched to a gene: 7. Germline V CDR1 and CDR2: SGHTA, FQGNSA. The CDR3 nucleotides read TGTGCCAGCAGCTCCCCGGGACTAGCGGCGAACAATGAGCAGTTCTTC. Its protein product is CASSSPGLAANNEQFF.

The rearrangement joins TRBV7-9 to TRBJ2-4; D assignment may be TRBD1 or TRBD2 (6 bases each). Germline loops: CDR1 SEHNR, CDR2 FQNEAQ (reference sequence). CDR3 length equals 17 residues. Trimming pared 5 bases from V and 0 bases from J, leaving 17 bases between. The CDR3 nucleotides are TGTGCCAGCAGCCCCCAACAGGGAGGACTAGCCAAAAACATTCAGTACTTC. This gives the protein CASSPQQGGLAKNIQYF.

The chain joins TRBV18 to TRBJ2-7; 11 positions agree with TRBD2. The CDR3 is 15 amino acids. Trimming removed 2 bases from V and 7 bases from J; junction bases left unmatched: 7. CDR1 is KGHSH and CDR2 is LQKENI in the germline V gene. CDR3 in DNA: TGTGCCAGCTCACCAGGGACTAGCGGAAGGTTGGAGCAGTACTTC. Amino acids: CASSPGTSGRLEQYF.

The CDR3 is CSVRGTGSEAFF. Written as DNA, the CDR3 is TGCAGCGTCAGAGGGACAGGGTCTGAAGCTTTCTTT. This chain connects TRBV29-1 to TRBJ1-1; TRBD1 agrees at 9 bases. V gave up 6 bases and J gave up 6 bases; unmatched junction bases: 5. The CDR3 length is 12 residues. Germline CDR1 is SQVTM and CDR2 is ANQGSEA.

Here the CDR3 reads CASSLRIIRANTGELFF. The CDR3 bases are TGTGCCAGCAGTTTAAGGATAATTCGAGCGAACACCGGGGAGCTGTTTTTT. V gene TRBV28 combines with J gene TRBJ2-2; D remains ambiguous. This CDR3 contains 17 residues. Deletions cut 2 bases from V and 0 bases from J, with 13 bases between. Germline CDR1 and CDR2: MDHEN and SYDVKM.

J is TRBJ2-7 and V is TRBV5-1; the D is unclear. Germline V CDR1 and CDR2: SGHRS, YFSETQ. The CDR3 is made up of 14 amino acids. V shed 1 base and J shed 1 base, with 9 bases lying between them. CDR3 amino acids: CASSLTSQSYEQYF. The CDR3 DNA is TGCGCCAGCAGCTTGACTTCGCAGTCCTACGAGCAGTACTTC.

V gene TRBV6-5 combines with J gene TRBJ1-1, with D hard to call. V was clipped by 6 bases and J by 3 bases, with 8 bases between them. The CDR3 runs 12 residues. Germline CDR1 and CDR2: MNHEY and SVGAGI. The DNA for the CDR3 is TGTGCCAGCAGCGGACCCGACACTGAAGCTTTCTTT. This codes for CASSGPDTEAFF.

V gene TRBV10-2 combines with J gene TRBJ2-7, with a tentative D call TRBD1 (7 bases). The CDR3 contains 13 residues. Germline assignment: CDR1 WSHSY and CDR2 SAAADI. The CDR3 loop is CAMGAGGRYEQYF. The CDR3 coding sequence is TGCGCAATGGGGGCAGGGGGGCGATACGAGCAGTACTTC.

This chain uses TRBV27 with TRBJ2-1; D is unclear. The germline V and J ends were trimmed by 4 bases and 8 bases, with 12 bases remaining between them. The germline CDR1 and CDR2 sequences are MNHEY and SMNVEV (reference sequence). This CDR3 region has 13 residues. The CDR3 loop is CASSYSPSYEQFF. For the CDR3, the DNA is TGTGCCAGCAGTTATAGCCCATCGTATGAGCAGTTCTTC.

The chain joins TRBV6-6 to TRBJ1-5; D gene unclear. This CDR3 contains 15 residues. V was shortened by 2 bases and J by 3 bases, with 11 bases between the two germline ends. CDR1 is MNHNY, CDR2 SVGAGI, per germline (reference sequence). DNA of the CDR3: TGTGCCAGCAGTTACGTAGGACGGGACAATCAGCCCCAGCATTTT. Translation: CASSYVGRDNQPQHF.

This sequence joins TRBV10-2 and TRBJ2-7; the D is unclear. In germline, CDR1 is WSHSY, CDR2 SAAADI. Trimming pared 0 bases from V and 6 bases from J, leaving 9 bases between. The CDR3 has 13 amino acids. The CDR3 protein is CASSESERGEQYF. Written as DNA, the CDR3 is TGCGCCAGCAGTGAGTCCGAAAGAGGCGAGCAGTACTTC.

This chain links TRBV7-8 with TRBJ2-7; 7 nucleotides agree with TRBD2. The V gene's germline CDR1 is SGHVS and CDR2 FQNEAQ. This CDR3 comprises 17 residues. With 1 base clipped from V and 1 base from J, the junction kept 10 bases outside the gene matches. Written as DNA, the CDR3 is TGTGCCAGCAGCTTAGGAAGTAGCGGGCCAATTTCCTACGAGCAGTACTTC. This encodes CASSLGSSGPISYEQYF.

The rearrangement joins TRBV29-1 to TRBJ2-7; D possibly corresponds to TRBD1 (5 bases). Trimming stripped 0 bases from V and 2 bases from J, with 11 bases between. CDR1 is SQVTM, CDR2 ANQGSEA, per germline. The CDR3 is 14 amino acids. CDR3 coding DNA: TGCAGCGTTGAAGATCCGGACATAGCCTACGAGCAGTACTTC. Its protein product is CSVEDPDIAYEQYF.

The table lists this clone with a count of one. The V and J genes are TRBV9 and TRBJ2-1; D possibly corresponds to TRBD2 (5 bases). The germline V gene encodes CDR1 SGDLS and CDR2 YYNGEE. The CDR3 covers 14 residues. V was trimmed by 4 bases and J by 4 bases, leaving 12 bases between them. The CDR3 nucleotides read TGTGCCAGCAGCTCAAGGGCGGGTTACAATGAGCAGTTCTTC. Protein product: CASSSRAGYNEQFF.

The V and J genes are TRBV27 and TRBJ2-7; unclear D gene. Per germline, CDR1 MNHEY and CDR2 SMNVEV (reference sequence). V was shortened by 3 bases and J by 6 bases, with 3 bases between the two germline ends. This CDR3 contains 10 residues. DNA of the CDR3: TGTGCCAGCAGTTTTTTCGAGCAGTACTTC. Translated, it gives CASSFFEQYF.

CDR3 sequence reads: CASSPPGGNEQYF. The DNA for the CDR3 is TGTGCCAGCAGCCCCCCGGGGGGGAACGAGCAGTACTTC. The chain recombines TRBV7-9 with TRBJ2-7, with 8 nucleotides matching TRBD2. The CDR3 loop spans 13 amino acids. The V segment lost 5 bases and the J segment 5 bases; nucleotides outside the gene matches: 5. Germline CDR1 reads SEHNR; CDR2 reads FQNEAQ (reference sequence).

The chain is built from TRBV6-1 and TRBJ1-5, with D hard to call. CDR3 length: 13 residues. Germline V gives CDR1 MNHNS, CDR2 SASEGT. With 1 base removed from V and 6 bases from J, the gap between germline ends came to 7 bases. CDR3 amino acids: CASSEDFGQPQHF. The CDR3, as DNA: TGTGCCAGCAGTGAAGATTTTGGTCAGCCCCAGCATTTT.

The chain joins TRBV4-3 to TRBJ2-4; TRBD1 might be the D (7 bases). Germline CDR1 LGHNA, CDR2 YSLEER. There are 13 residues in the CDR3. The V gene lost 3 bases and the J gene lost 12 bases, with 15 bases spanning the gap. CDR3 protein: CASSQGGTAPQYF. The CDR3 nucleotides read TGCGCCAGCAGCCAGGGCGGGACAGCTCCTCAGTACTTC.

The genes are TRBV6-5 and TRBJ1-1; D is ambiguous. CDR3 length: 15 amino acids. Germline V gene data show CDR1 as MNHEY and CDR2 as SVGAGI. V was trimmed by 4 bases and J by 1 base, leaving 13 bases between them. The chain's CDR3 is CASSFTNQWNTEAFF. As DNA, the CDR3 is TGTGCCAGCAGTTTCACAAACCAATGGAACACTGAAGCTTTCTTT.

The chain uses TRBV28 and TRBJ2-7; 13 bases are a match to TRBD2. V was pared by 2 bases and J by 7 bases, with 5 bases of the junction left unmatched. The CDR3 has 15 amino acids. Germline CDR1 MDHEN, CDR2 SYDVKM. DNA for the CDR3: TGTGCCAGCAGTTTACCGACTAGCGGGAGGCGGGAGCAGTACTTC. This sequence encodes CASSLPTSGRREQYF.

As regards this clone: The sample carries other DNA sequences with the same CDR3. The genes are TRBV6-5 and TRBJ2-7; 8 nucleotides match TRBD2. The germline gives CDR1 MNHEY, CDR2 SVGAGI. V gave up 5 bases and J gave up 0 bases; unmatched junction bases: 0. The CDR3 runs 13 residues. Here the CDR3 reads CASSLAGSYEQYF. The CDR3 nucleotides are TGTGCCAGCAGTCTAGCGGGCTCCTACGAGCAGTACTTC.